A selection of T cell receptor beta chains follows, all from one sample in a study of T cell repertoires in cytomegalovirus infection. TCRdb ran MiXCR on the reads and lists one entry per CDR3 protein. The sample has hundreds of thousands of distinct CDR3 sequences; more than 20% are singletons. The sample taken for sequencing was CD8+ T cells from PBMCs. Receptor source: a human donor in good health (CMV status not recorded). Some clones in this sample may be carry-over from other donors' samples. CDR3s include the opening cysteine and the closing phenylalanine or tryptophan. D genes are given only for firm matches. Expanded clones get a size class; other rows say once, few or many, or leave the size out.

d_gene	j_gene	abundance	v_gene	CDR3nt	CDR3aa
-	TRBJ1-2	few	TRBV7-9	TGTGCCAGCAGCAACTTCGACGCCCCCGAGGCTGGCTACACCTTC	CASSNFDAPEAGYTF
-	TRBJ2-7	-	TRBV29-1	TGCAGCTTCAGGGGAATTGGGGACTACGAGCAGTACTTC	CSFRGIGDYEQYF
-	TRBJ2-2	few	TRBV9	TGTGCCGGGGGCCGGCGCACCGGGGAGCTGTTTTTT	CAGGRRTGELFF
-	TRBJ2-1	few	TRBV12-3/TRBV12-4	TGTGCCAGCAGTTTGTTCGGGGATTACAATGAGCAGTTCTTC	CASSLFGDYNEQFF
-	TRBJ2-7	-	TRBV10-3	TGTGCCATCAGTGAGGACAACACCTACGAGCAGTACTTC	CAISEDNTYEQYF
-	TRBJ2-1	few	TRBV5-4	TGTGCCAGCAGCTTGCCCGAGACAACCTACAATGAGCAGTTCTTC	CASSLPETTYNEQFF
TRBD1	TRBJ2-3	many	TRBV7-9	TGTGCCAGCATCCAACTCCCGGGACAGCAAACCACAGATACGCAGTATTTT	CASIQLPGQQTTDTQYF
-	TRBJ2-7	-	TRBV29-1	TGCAGCGCCGTATCCAGGGACACATCCTACGAGCAGTACTTC	CSAVSRDTSYEQYF
TRBD1	TRBJ1-2	few	TRBV29-1	TGCAGCGTCGGGACAGGGACGGATGGCTACACCTTC	CSVGTGTDGYTF
-	TRBJ2-5	-	TRBV4-3	TGCGCCAGCAGCCACACCATACAAGAGACCCAGTACTTC	CASSHTIQETQYF
-	TRBJ2-3	many	TRBV7-9	TGTGCCAGCAGCTTAACTAGCACGGGGACAGATACGCAGTATTTT	CASSLTSTGTDTQYF
-	TRBJ1-5	-	TRBV12-5	TGTGCTAGCGCCCAGGGCGTACGCAATCAGCCCCAGCATTTT	CASAQGVRNQPQHF
TRBD1	TRBJ2-1	-	TRBV6-5	TGTGCCAGCATTACCGGGACAGGGGCATACAATGAGCAGTTCTTC	CASITGTGAYNEQFF
TRBD1	TRBJ1-1	-	TRBV5-6	TGTGCCAGCAGCTGGGGGGACAGGAACACTGAAGCTTTCTTT	CASSWGDRNTEAFF
TRBD1	TRBJ1-1	few	TRBV28	TGTGCCAGCAGTACCGGGACAGGGTTTAGTGAAGCTTTCTTT	CASSTGTGFSEAFF
-	TRBJ2-2	-	TRBV29-1	TGCAGCGTTGAAGGGATCCGGGAAGCGAACACCGGGGAGCTGTTTTTT	CSVEGIREANTGELFF
-	TRBJ1-1	-	TRBV19	TGTGCCAGTAGTATGTCCGGGAACACTGAAGCTTTCTTT	CASSMSGNTEAFF
-	TRBJ2-2	few	TRBV15	TGTGCCACCAGCATTAAGCGCACCGGGGAGCTGTTTTTT	CATSIKRTGELFF